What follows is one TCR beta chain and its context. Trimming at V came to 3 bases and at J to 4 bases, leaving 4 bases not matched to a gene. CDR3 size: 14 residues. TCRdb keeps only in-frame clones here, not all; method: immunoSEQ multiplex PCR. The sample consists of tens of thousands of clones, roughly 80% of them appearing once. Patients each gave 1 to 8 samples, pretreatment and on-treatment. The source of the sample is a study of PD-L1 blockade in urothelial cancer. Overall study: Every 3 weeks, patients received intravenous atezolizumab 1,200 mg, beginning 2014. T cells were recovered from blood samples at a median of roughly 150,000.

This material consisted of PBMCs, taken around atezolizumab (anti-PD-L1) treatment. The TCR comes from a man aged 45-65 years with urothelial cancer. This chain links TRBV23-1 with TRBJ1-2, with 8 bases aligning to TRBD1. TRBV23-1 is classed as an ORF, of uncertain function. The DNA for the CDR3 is TGCGCCAGCAGTCATTTGGGGACAGGCTATGGCTACACCTTC. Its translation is CASSHLGTGYGYTF.